The clone carrying this TCR beta chain was seen more than once but under ten times. What it recognizes is unknown. Healthy Caucasians, and only they, were the donors. This specimen comes from a study of identical twins. TCRdb redid the calling of the 5' RACE reads with MiXCR, one entry per CDR3 protein. The table has about 890,000 distinct CDR3 sequences, roughly an eighth seen once; the top ten hold about 1.6%. General study points: Memory repertoires lacked the insertion deficit that abundant cord blood beta clonotypes showed. Out-of-frame alpha sequences shared by twins showed excess low generation probability.

This sample was shared with a second study, whose subject was yellow fever vaccine responses in identical twins.

This TCR was sampled from a woman aged 18 to 35 in good health. The source material was PBMCs.

CDR3 loop: CASRPGTNYYNEQFF. Written as DNA, the CDR3 is TGTGCCAGCAGGCCGGGGACAAACTACTACAATGAGCAGTTCTTC. V usage is TRBV6-1 and J usage is TRBJ2-1; TRBD1 is a possible D gene (6 bases). In germline, CDR1 is MNHNS, CDR2 SASEGT. This CDR3 contains 15 residues. The V and J ends lost 6 bases and 3 bases respectively, with 15 bases between them.